Only a few counts were recorded for the clone carrying this TCR beta chain. Its cognate antigen is unknown. This sample was taken from a study of T cell responses to AZD1222 COVID-19 vaccine. Generated by immunoSEQ multiplex PCR, the TCRdb table keeps only in-frame clones and is missing some. The sample includes roughly 70,000 clones, roughly 87% of them seen just once. Broader study findings: A mostly white British donor set with more females was recruited, and clonal diversity was possibly underestimated. Just a handful of AZD1222 recipients were seropositive at baseline. Close to half of all spike-specific TCRs reportedly target regions of the variants that are unmutated.

Between the trimmed V and J ends, which lost 5 bases and 1 base, there was a span of 20 bases. CDR1 is LNHNV and CDR2 is YYDKDF in the germline V gene (reference sequence). This CDR3 spans 17 amino acids. This receptor was identified in an adult who received the AZD1222 COVID-19 vaccine. J is TRBJ1-2 and V is TRBV15; maybe TRBD1 (6 bases). The input for sequencing was peripheral blood, taken 28 days after the second AZD1222 dose. CDR3 protein: CATSSQRGGGRNYGYTF. The CDR3 region has the DNA TGTGCCACCAGCTCCCAGAGAGGGGGGGGCCGTAACTATGGCTACACCTTC.